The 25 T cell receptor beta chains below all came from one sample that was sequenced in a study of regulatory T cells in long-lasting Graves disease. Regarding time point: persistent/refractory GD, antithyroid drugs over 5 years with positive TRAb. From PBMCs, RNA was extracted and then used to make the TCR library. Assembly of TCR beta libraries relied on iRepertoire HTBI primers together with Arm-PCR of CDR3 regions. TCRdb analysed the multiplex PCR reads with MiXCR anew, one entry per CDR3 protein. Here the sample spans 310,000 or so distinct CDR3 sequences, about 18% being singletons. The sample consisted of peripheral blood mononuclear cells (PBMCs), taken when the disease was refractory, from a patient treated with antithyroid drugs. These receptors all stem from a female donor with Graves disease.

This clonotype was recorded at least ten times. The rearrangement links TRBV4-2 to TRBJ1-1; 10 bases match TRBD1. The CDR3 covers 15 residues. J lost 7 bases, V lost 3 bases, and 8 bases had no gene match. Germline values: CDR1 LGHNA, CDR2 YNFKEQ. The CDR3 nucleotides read TGTGCCAGCAGCCAGGTGGGGACAGGGGCCCTTGAAGCTTTCTTT. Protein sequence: CASSQVGTGALEAFF.

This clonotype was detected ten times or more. The CDR3 here is CAISVEREAYEQYF. The CDR3 coding sequence is TGTGCCATCAGTGTGGAGCGGGAGGCTTACGAGCAGTACTTC. The chain employs TRBV10-3 and TRBJ2-7; 9 bases map to TRBD2. Trimming took 4 bases from V and 4 from J; bases not matched to a gene: 5. CDR3 length equals 14 residues. Germline V gene lookup returns CDR1 ENHRY and CDR2 SYGVKD.

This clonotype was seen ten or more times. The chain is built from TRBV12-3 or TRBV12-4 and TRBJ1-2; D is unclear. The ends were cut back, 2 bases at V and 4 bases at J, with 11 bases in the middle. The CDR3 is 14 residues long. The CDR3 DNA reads TGTGCCAGCAGTTTAAGAGGCTCTACCTATGGCTACACCTTC. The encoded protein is CASSLRGSTYGYTF.

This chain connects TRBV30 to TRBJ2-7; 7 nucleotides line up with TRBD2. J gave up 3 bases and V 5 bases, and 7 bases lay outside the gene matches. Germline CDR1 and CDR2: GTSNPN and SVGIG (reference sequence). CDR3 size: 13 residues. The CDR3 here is CAWGGGIGYEQYF. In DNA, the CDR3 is TGTGCCTGGGGGGGGGGGATAGGCTACGAGCAGTACTTC.

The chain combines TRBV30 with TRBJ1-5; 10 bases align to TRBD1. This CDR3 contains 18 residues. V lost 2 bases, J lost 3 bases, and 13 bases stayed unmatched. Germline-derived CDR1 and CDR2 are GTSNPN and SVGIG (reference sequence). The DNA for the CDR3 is TGTGCCTGGAGTTCTGGCCAAATGACAGGGGGCTACAATCAGCCCCAGCATTTT. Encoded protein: CAWSSGQMTGGYNQPQHF.

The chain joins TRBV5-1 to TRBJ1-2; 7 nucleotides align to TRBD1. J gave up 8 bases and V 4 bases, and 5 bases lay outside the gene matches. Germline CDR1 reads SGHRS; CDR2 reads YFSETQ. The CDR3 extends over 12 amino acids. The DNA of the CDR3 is TGCGCCAGCAGCGCCGGACAGGAAGGCTACACCTTC. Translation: CASSAGQEGYTF.

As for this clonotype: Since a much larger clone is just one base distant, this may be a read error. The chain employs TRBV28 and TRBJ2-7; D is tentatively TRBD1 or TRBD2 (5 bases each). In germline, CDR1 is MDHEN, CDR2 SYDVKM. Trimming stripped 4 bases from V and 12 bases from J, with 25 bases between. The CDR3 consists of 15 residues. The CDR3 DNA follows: TGTGCCAGCAGTTACCAGGGACGAGTGGAAGAGACCCGGTACTTC. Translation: CASSYQGRVEETRYF.

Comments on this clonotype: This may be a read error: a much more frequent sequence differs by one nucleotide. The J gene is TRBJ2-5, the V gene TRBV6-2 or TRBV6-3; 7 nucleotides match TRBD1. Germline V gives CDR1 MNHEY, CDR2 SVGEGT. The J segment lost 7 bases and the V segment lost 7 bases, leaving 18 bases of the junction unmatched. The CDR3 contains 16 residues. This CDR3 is CASTSYKNRGKGTQYF. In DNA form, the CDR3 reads TGTGCCAGCACCAGTTACAAGAACAGGGGAAAGGGGACCCAGTACTTC.

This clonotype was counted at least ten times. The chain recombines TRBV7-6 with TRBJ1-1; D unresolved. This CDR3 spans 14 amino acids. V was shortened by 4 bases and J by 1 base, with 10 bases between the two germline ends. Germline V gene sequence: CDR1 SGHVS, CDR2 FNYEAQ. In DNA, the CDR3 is TGTGCCAGCAGCTCCCACCGGGAGAACACTGAAGCTTTCTTT. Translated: CASSSHRENTEAFF.

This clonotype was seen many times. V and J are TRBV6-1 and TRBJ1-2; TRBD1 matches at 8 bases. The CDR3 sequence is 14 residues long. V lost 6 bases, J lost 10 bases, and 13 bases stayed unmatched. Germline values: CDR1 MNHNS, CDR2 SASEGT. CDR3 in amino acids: CASSHDRGVRSYTF. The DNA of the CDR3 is TGTGCCAGCAGCCACGACAGGGGCGTACGGTCCTACACCTTC.

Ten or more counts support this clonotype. The CDR3 spells CASSPTLGNQPQHF. The CDR3 DNA follows: TGTGCCAGCAGTCCAACTTTGGGCAATCAGCCCCAGCATTTT. The gene calls are TRBV28 and TRBJ1-5, with no clear D. Per the germline V gene, CDR1 is MDHEN and CDR2 is SYDVKM. The CDR3 covers 14 residues. V was shortened by 5 bases and J by 2 bases, with 10 bases between the two germline ends.

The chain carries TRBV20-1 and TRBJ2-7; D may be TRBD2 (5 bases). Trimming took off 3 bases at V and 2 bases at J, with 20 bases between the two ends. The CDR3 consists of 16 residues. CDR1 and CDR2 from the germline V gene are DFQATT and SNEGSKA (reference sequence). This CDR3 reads CSASSIFAGTPYEQYF. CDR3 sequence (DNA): TGCAGTGCTAGCTCTATCTTTGCGGGCACTCCCTACGAGCAGTACTTC.

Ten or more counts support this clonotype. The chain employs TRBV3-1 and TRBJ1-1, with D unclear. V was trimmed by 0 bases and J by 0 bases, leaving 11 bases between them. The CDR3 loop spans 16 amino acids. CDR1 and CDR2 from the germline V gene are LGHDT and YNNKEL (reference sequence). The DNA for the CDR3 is TGTGCCAGCAGCCAAGATCCTACAGCCATGAACACTGAAGCTTTCTTT. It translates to CASSQDPTAMNTEAFF.

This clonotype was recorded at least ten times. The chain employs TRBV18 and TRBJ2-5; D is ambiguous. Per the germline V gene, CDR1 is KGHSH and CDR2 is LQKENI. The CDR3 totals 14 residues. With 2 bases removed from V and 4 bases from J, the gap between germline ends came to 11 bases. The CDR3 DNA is TGTGCCAGCTCACCAGGTAGAGTAGGAGAGACCCAGTACTTC. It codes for CASSPGRVGETQYF.

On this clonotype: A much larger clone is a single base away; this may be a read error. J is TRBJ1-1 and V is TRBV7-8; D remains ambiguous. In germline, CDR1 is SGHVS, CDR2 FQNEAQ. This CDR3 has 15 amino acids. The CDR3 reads CASSLPYMYAAEASF. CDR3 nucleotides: TGTGCCAGCAGCTTACCGTACATGTATGCCGCTGAAGCTTCCTTT.

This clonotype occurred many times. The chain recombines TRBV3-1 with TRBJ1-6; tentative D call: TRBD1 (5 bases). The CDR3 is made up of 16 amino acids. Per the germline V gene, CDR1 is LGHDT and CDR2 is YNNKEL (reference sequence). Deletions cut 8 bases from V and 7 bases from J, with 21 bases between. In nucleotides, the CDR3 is TGTGCCAGCCAGCGGGACGGCGCTGGCATGAATTCACCCCTCCACTTT. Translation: CASQRDGAGMNSPLHF.

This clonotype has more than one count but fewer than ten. The CDR3 coding sequence is TGTGCCAGCAGTTTAAGAGGGGTGAGGAGACGGTGGACTGAAGCTTTCTTT. Translating gives CASSLRGVRRRWTEAFF. The chain has TRBV28 and TRBJ1-1; D possibly corresponds to TRBD1 (5 bases). CDR1 is MDHEN, CDR2 SYDVKM, per germline. V lost 2 bases and J lost 5, with 21 bases in between. The CDR3 length is 17 residues.

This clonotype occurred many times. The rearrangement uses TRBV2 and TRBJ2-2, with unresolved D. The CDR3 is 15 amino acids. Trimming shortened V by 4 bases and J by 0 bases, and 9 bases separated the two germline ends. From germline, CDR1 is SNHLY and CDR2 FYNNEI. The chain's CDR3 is CASSGFTANTGELFF. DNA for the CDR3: TGTGCCAGCAGTGGGTTCACAGCGAACACCGGGGAGCTGTTTTTT.

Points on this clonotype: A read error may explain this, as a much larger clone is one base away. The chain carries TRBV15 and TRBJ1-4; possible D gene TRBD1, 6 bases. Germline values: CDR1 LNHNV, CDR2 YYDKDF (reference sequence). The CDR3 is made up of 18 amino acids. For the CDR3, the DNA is TGTGCCACCACCACGGCAGGGGTTTATATCGCAACTAATGAAGAACTGTTTTTT. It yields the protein CATTTAGVYIATNEELFF.

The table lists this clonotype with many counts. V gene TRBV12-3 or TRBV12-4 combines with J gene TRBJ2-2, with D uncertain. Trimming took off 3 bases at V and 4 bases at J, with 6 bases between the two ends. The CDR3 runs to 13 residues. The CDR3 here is CASSFPVTGELFF. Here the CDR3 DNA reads TGTGCCAGCAGTTTTCCAGTCACCGGGGAGCTGTTTTTT.

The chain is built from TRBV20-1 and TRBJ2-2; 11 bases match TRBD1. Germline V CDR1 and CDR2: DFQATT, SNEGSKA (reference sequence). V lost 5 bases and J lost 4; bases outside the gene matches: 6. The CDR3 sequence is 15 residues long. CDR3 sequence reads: CSARRGTGGTGELFF. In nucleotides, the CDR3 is TGCAGTGCTCGCCGGGGGACAGGGGGCACCGGGGAGCTGTTTTTT.

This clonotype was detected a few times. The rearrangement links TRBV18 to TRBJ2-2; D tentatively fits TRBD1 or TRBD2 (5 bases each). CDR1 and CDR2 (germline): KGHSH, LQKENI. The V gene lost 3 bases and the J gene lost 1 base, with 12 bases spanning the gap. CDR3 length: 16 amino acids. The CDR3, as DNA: TGTGCCAGCTCACCCCTCGGGACGGGGAACACCGGGGAGCTGTTTTTT. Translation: CASSPLGTGNTGELFF. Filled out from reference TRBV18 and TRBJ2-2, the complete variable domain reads NAGVMQNPRHLVRRRGQEARLRCSPMKGHSHVYWYRQLPEEGLKFMVYLQKENIIDESGMPKERFSAEFPKEGPSILRIQQVVRGDSAAYFCASSPLGTGNTGELFFGEGSRLTVL.

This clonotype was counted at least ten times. CDR3 in DNA: TGTGCCAGCAGCCCAGCGGGAGGGACCCACGAGCAGTACTTC. It encodes CASSPAGGTHEQYF. V gene TRBV5-4 combines with J gene TRBJ2-7; 10 nucleotides agree with TRBD2. CDR1 is SGHNT and CDR2 is YYREEE in the germline V gene (reference sequence). Trimming at V came to 4 bases and at J to 5 bases, leaving 6 bases not matched to a gene. CDR3 size: 14 residues.

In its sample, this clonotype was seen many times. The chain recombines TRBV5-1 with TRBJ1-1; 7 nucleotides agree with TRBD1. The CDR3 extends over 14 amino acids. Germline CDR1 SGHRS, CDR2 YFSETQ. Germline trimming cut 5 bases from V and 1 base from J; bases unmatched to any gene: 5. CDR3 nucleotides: TGCGCCAGCAGACGAGGACAGGAGAACACTGAAGCTTTCTTT. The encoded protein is CASRRGQENTEAFF.

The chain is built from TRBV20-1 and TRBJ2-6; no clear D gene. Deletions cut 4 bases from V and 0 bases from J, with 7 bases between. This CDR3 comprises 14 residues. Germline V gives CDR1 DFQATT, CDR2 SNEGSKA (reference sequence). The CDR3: CSATPASGANVLTF. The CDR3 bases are TGCAGTGCTACGCCCGCCTCTGGGGCCAACGTCCTGACTTTC.